Below, 7 T cell receptor beta chains from the same sample are listed, as sequenced in a study of OX40 agonist ivuxolimab in advanced cancers. Libraries came from the immunoSEQ multiplex PCR assay. This is the immuneACCESS table as TCRdb keeps it, with only in-frame sequences that have V and J called. A part of the clones is gone; compared with another copy, unresolved V genes explain less than half, and the rest is unexplained. Recorded for this sample are about 61,000 clones; roughly 85% of them occurred a single time. The top ten clones comprise around 0.52% of the sample. Sequencing used CD4+ or CD8+ T cells sorted from blood, obtained in a trial of the OX40 agonist ivuxolimab. The receptors shown here come from an adult with an advanced solid tumor such as melanoma, head and neck, liver or kidney cancer.

V and J are TRBV7-2 and TRBJ2-7, with 10 bases identical to TRBD2. CDR3 length: 16 amino acids. V lost 5 bases to trimming and J lost 4 bases; unmatched junction nucleotides: 11. CDR1 and CDR2 from the germline V gene are SGHTA and FQGNSA. CDR3 loop: CASSAPGTSDVYEQYF. CDR3 sequence (DNA): TGTGCCAGCAGCGCCCCCGGGACTAGCGATGTATACGAGCAGTACTTC.

This clone has more than one count but fewer than ten. The V call is TRBV6-6, the J call TRBJ1-2, with 8 bases aligning to TRBD1. The germline gives CDR1 MNHNY, CDR2 SVGAGI (reference sequence). The CDR3 extends over 13 amino acids. The V and J ends lost 5 bases and 8 bases, in that order; junction bases with no gene match: 7. Here the CDR3 DNA reads TGTGCCAGCAGTGAGGACAGGGCTGGGGGCTACACCTTC. It translates to CASSEDRAGGYTF.

This chain connects TRBV10-3 to TRBJ2-7, with 12 bases that match TRBD2. The CDR3 is made up of 16 amino acids. Germline loops: CDR1 ENHRY, CDR2 SYGVKD. Trimming cost V 0 bases and J 4 bases; bases outside gene matches: 4. The DNA of the CDR3 is TGTGCCATCAGTGAGTCTGGCCTAGCGGGAGGGTACGAGCAGTACTTC. Translation: CAISESGLAGGYEQYF.

This chain uses TRBV7-2 with TRBJ2-6; perhaps TRBD2 as D (5 bases). Germline CDR1 SGHTA, CDR2 FQGNSA. V lost 5 bases to trimming and J lost 0 bases, with 11 bases between them. This CDR3 has 16 amino acids. The CDR3 loop is CASSPVASSGANVLTF. The DNA for the CDR3 is TGTGCCAGCAGCCCGGTAGCGAGCTCTGGGGCCAACGTCCTGACTTTC.

The CDR3 DNA sequence: TGTGCCAGCAGCTTAGGGATAGCGGGAGGGACAGATACGCAGTATTTT. This encodes CASSLGIAGGTDTQYF. V is TRBV7-2 and J is TRBJ2-3; 11 bases match TRBD2. Germline V gene sequence: CDR1 SGHTA, CDR2 FQGNSA. Trimming cost V 1 base and J 3 bases; bases outside gene matches: 3. This CDR3 is built from 16 residues.

CDR3 coding DNA: TGTGCCATCAGTGAGTCTGAGGGGAGGGGTACGCAGTATTTT. This sequence encodes CAISESEGRGTQYF. J is TRBJ2-3 and V is TRBV10-3, with TRBD2 matching over 7 bases. This CDR3 comprises 14 residues. The ends lost 0 bases at V and 8 bases at J; junction bases unmatched: 5. The germline CDR1 and CDR2 sequences are ENHRY and SYGVKD.

This chain uses TRBV6-5 with TRBJ2-3; D uncertain. Germline lookup yields CDR1 MNHEY and CDR2 SVGAGI. This CDR3 comprises 13 residues. V was cut by 6 bases and J by 0 bases, with 7 bases left in between. The CDR3 is CASREPSTDTQYF. CDR3 in DNA: TGTGCCAGCAGAGAGCCTAGCACAGATACGCAGTATTTT.